This T cell receptor beta chain was sequenced during a study of blood T cells in healthy people across ages. Then a second PCR, running about 7 to 11 cycles, was carried out with a sample-barcoded 5' primer and a J-beta primer mix. TCRdb analysed the 5' RACE reads with MiXCR anew, one entry per CDR3 protein. Of fewer than 750,000 distinct CDR3 sequences in the sample, roughly half were seen once. Sequencing was done on a sample of blood. The sequence was collected from a woman of 80 years or more in good health.

This chain's CDR3 is CASSSDPGNIQYF. DNA for the CDR3: TGTGCCAGCAGTTCGGATCCGGGGAACATTCAGTACTTC. The chain carries TRBV27 and TRBJ2-4; D may be TRBD2 (5 bases). V lost 4 bases to trimming and J lost 7 bases, with 11 bases between them. The CDR3 has 13 residues. Germline CDR1 reads MNHEY; CDR2 reads SMNVEV (reference sequence).